The 31 T cell receptor beta chains below come from one sample, sequenced in a study of cytomegalovirus exposure and HLA in healthy donors. Amplification used 60 Vbeta primers and 13 Jbeta primers. Generated by immunoSEQ multiplex PCR, the TCRdb table keeps only in-frame clones and is missing some. The data show 150,000 to 200,000 clones, with 75% seen just once and around 11% held by the top ten. The sequencing sample was made of PBMCs. These receptors were obtained from a man between 18 and 35 years old in good health and CMV-seropositive.

The gene calls are TRBV21-1 and TRBJ2-5; the DNA was not compared with TRBD2, the D call given in the table. TRBV21-1 is an annotated pseudogene. The CDR3 covers 16 residues. CDR3 loop: CASSKEGLVGGETQYF. The DNA of the CDR3 is TGTGCCAGCAGCAAAGAAGGACTAGTTGGGGGGGAGACCCAGTACTTC.

The rearrangement uses TRBV28 and TRBJ2-7; 7 bases align to TRBD1. This CDR3 spans 14 amino acids. Germline V gene data show CDR1 as MDHEN and CDR2 as SYDVKM. V shed 9 bases, J shed 1 base, and the junction held 9 bases outside the gene matches. CDR3 amino acids: CASGAPGQSYEQYF. The CDR3 coding sequence is TGTGCCAGTGGAGCACCGGGACAGTCCTACGAGCAGTACTTC. The whole variable domain, remainder taken from reference TRBV28 and TRBJ2-7, is DVKVTQSSRYLVKRTGEKVFLECVQDMDHENMFWYRQDPGLGLRLIYFSYDVKMKEKGDIPEGYSVSREKKERFSLILESASTNQTSMYLCASGAPGQSYEQYFGPGTRLTVT.

The chain's CDR3 is CASSEGPEQFF. CDR3 nucleotides: TGTGCCAGCAGTGAAGGGCCTGAGCAGTTCTTC. The chain combines TRBV2 with TRBJ2-1, with D uncertain. Trimming took off 1 base at V and 9 bases at J, with 4 bases between the two ends. Germline values: CDR1 SNHLY, CDR2 FYNNEI. The CDR3 loop spans 11 amino acids. The complete variable domain, with remaining parts taken from reference TRBV2 and TRBJ2-1, reads EPEVTQTPSHQVTQMGQEVILRCVPISNHLYFYWYRQILGQKVEFLVSFYNNEISEKSEIFDDQFSVERPDGSNFTLKIRSTKLEDSAMYFCASSEGPEQFFGPGTRLTVL.

This chain connects TRBV27 to TRBJ2-3; D possibly corresponds to TRBD2 (6 bases). V dropped 5 bases and J dropped 4 bases, with 19 bases sitting between them. The germline gives CDR1 MNHEY, CDR2 SMNVEV (reference sequence). The CDR3 loop spans 16 amino acids. The CDR3 loop reads CASSPTGVGVADTQYF. CDR3 DNA: TGTGCCAGCAGTCCCACGGGGGTGGGAGTGGCAGATACGCAGTATTTT.

This clone was counted once. The chain links TRBV5-1 to TRBJ2-3; tentative D call: TRBD1 (5 bases). Germline CDR1 is SGHRS and CDR2 is YFSETQ. This CDR3 is 15 amino acids long. V was shortened by 0 bases and J by 0 bases, with 8 bases between the two germline ends. The CDR3 reads CASSLGQGSTDTQYF. The DNA of the CDR3 is TGCGCCAGCAGCTTGGGGCAGGGCAGCACAGATACGCAGTATTTT.

On this clone: The same CDR3 can be traced to other DNA sequences in this sample. The chain carries TRBV7-2 and TRBJ1-2; 9 bases match TRBD1. Germline CDR1 and CDR2: SGHTA and FQGNSA. Germline trimming cut 3 bases from V and 5 bases from J; bases unmatched to any gene: 10. The CDR3 consists of 16 residues. The CDR3, as DNA: TGTGCCAGCAGCTTTTTGGGACAGGGTGGTCCTTATGGCTACACCTTC. Protein product: CASSFLGQGGPYGYTF.

The chain uses TRBV9 and TRBJ2-1; 10 bases map to TRBD2. The CDR3 runs 16 residues. V shed 0 bases and J 8 bases; nucleotides not matched to a gene: 8. Germline V CDR1 and CDR2: SGDLS, YYNGEE. CDR3 in DNA: TGTGCCAGCAGCGTAGGGGGTAGCGGGAGGTATGATGAGCAGTTCTTC. Its translation is CASSVGGSGRYDEQFF.

The V call is TRBV6-1, the J call TRBJ1-2; D is perhaps TRBD1 (6 bases). The CDR3 has 13 residues. Germline loops: CDR1 MNHNS, CDR2 SASEGT. V was clipped by 6 bases and J by 7 bases, with 15 bases between them. The CDR3 nucleotides read TGTGCCAGCAGGAATACAGGGATACGTGGCTACACCTTC. The encoded protein is CASRNTGIRGYTF.

V usage is TRBV6-4 and J usage is TRBJ2-1; the D gene is possibly TRBD2 (6 bases). Germline CDR1 MRHNA, CDR2 SNTAGT. V lost 10 bases to trimming and J lost 6 bases, with 28 bases between them. The CDR3 sequence is 17 residues long. The DNA of the CDR3 is TGTGCCATGCAGCGGGTTTATGGAGCGGGTTTCGGCAATGAGCAGTTCTTC. Translating gives CAMQRVYGAGFGNEQFF.

This clone showed up just a few times. The CDR3 coding sequence is TGTGCCATCAGTGAGTCGACGGGAGTAGGTACAGATACGCAGTATTTT. Amino acid sequence: CAISESTGVGTDTQYF. The chain links TRBV10-3 to TRBJ2-3; D possibly corresponds to TRBD2 (6 bases). Trimming removed 0 bases at V and 3 bases at J, with 13 bases between. This CDR3 has 16 amino acids. Per germline, CDR1 ENHRY and CDR2 SYGVKD.

The rearrangement links TRBV9 to TRBJ2-1; D remains unclear. The CDR3 has 14 residues. CDR1 and CDR2 from the germline V gene are SGDLS and YYNGEE. Trimming took off 0 bases at V and 4 bases at J, with 8 bases between the two ends. Written as DNA, the CDR3 is TGTGCCAGCAGCGTAGCGGCAGGATACAATGAGCAGTTCTTC. Translation gives CASSVAAGYNEQFF.

This clone was found once. The V call is TRBV28, the J call TRBJ2-1, with TRBD2 as a possible D gene (6 bases). CDR1 MDHEN and CDR2 SYDVKM come from the germline V gene. The CDR3 is 14 amino acids. Trimming shortened V by 2 bases and J by 3 bases, and 8 bases separated the two germline ends. CDR3 in DNA: TGTGCCAGCAGTTTAGTAGCGGACTACAATGAGCAGTTCTTC. It codes for CASSLVADYNEQFF.

This chain uses TRBV7-8 with TRBJ1-2, with TRBD1 identical over 8 bases. Germline CDR1 and CDR2: SGHVS and FQNEAQ. Trimming cost V 6 bases and J 6 bases; bases outside gene matches: 9. This CDR3 comprises 14 residues. CDR3: CASSFPGQGDGYTF. As DNA, the CDR3 is TGTGCCAGCAGTTTCCCCGGACAGGGAGATGGCTACACCTTC.

The CDR3 here is CASDSTGSGELFF. The DNA of the CDR3 is TGTGCCAGCGACTCGACGGGGTCCGGGGAGCTGTTTTTT. The chain joins TRBV2 to TRBJ2-2; tentative D call: TRBD2 (5 bases). The V and J ends lost 8 bases and 6 bases respectively, with 13 bases between them. Germline V gene data show CDR1 as SNHLY and CDR2 as FYNNEI. The CDR3 consists of 13 residues.

The V and J genes are TRBV5-8 and TRBJ2-5; 10 bases agree with TRBD2. CDR1 is SGHTS, CDR2 YDEGEE, per germline. This CDR3 has 15 residues. V shed 2 bases and J 3 bases; nucleotides not matched to a gene: 4. The CDR3 coding sequence is TGTGCCAGCAGCTTCCCCGGGACTAGCGAAGAGACCCAGTACTTC. Translation: CASSFPGTSEETQYF.

The V call is TRBV27, the J call TRBJ2-5; 8 bases match TRBD1. The CDR3 is 15 amino acids. CDR1 is MNHEY and CDR2 is SMNVEV in the germline V gene (reference sequence). The ends lost 0 bases at V and 4 bases at J; junction bases unmatched: 4. CDR3: CASSLSRGPSETQYF. In DNA, the CDR3 is TGTGCCAGCAGTTTATCCAGGGGGCCATCAGAGACCCAGTACTTC.

The rearrangement uses TRBV29-1 and TRBJ2-1; 9 bases match TRBD2. Unmatched junction bases numbered 13, after V lost 6 bases and J lost 7 bases. The CDR3 consists of 15 residues. CDR1 is SQVTM, CDR2 ANQGSEA, per germline. This chain's CDR3 is CSVSEATSGKNEQFF. The CDR3 DNA follows: TGCAGCGTCTCCGAGGCGACTAGCGGCAAAAATGAGCAGTTCTTC.

V is TRBV28 and J is TRBJ2-3; 9 bases are a match to TRBD2. Germline V CDR1 and CDR2: MDHEN, SYDVKM. The V gene end was trimmed by 6 bases and the J gene end by 5 bases; junction bases not matched to a gene: 6. CDR3 length equals 14 residues. CDR3 bases: TGTGCCAGCAGACGGCTAGCGGGAAAAGATACGCAGTATTTT. Protein sequence: CASRRLAGKDTQYF.

The sample holds a few counts of this clone. The rearrangement joins TRBV5-4 to TRBJ1-1; a possible D gene is TRBD1 (6 bases). Germline lookup yields CDR1 SGHNT and CDR2 YYREEE (reference sequence). Deletions cut 4 bases from V and 1 base from J, with 8 bases between. This CDR3 region has 13 residues. CDR3 nucleotide sequence: TGTGCCAGCAGCGCGGACAGGAACACTGAAGCTTTCTTT. It translates to CASSADRNTEAFF.

J is TRBJ2-7 and V is TRBV11-2; 14 bases line up with TRBD2. J gave up 9 bases and V 6 bases, and 16 bases lay outside the gene matches. From germline, CDR1 is SGHAT and CDR2 FQNNGV. The CDR3 loop spans 17 amino acids. In DNA, the CDR3 is TGTGCCAGCAGGAAGATCAAGGACGGACTAGCGGGAGGCGGGCAGTACTTC. Its translation: CASRKIKDGLAGGGQYF. Full variable domain (missing parts from reference TRBV11-2 and TRBJ2-7): EAGVAQSPRYKIIEKRQSVAFWCNPISGHATLYWYQQILGQGPKLLIQFQNNGVVDDSQLPKDRFSAERLKGVDSTLKIQPAKLEDSAVYLCASRKIKDGLAGGGQYFGPGTRLTVT.

The gene calls are TRBV21-1 and TRBJ2-7; the table assigns TRBD2, which was not confirmed against the DNA. TRBV21-1 is labeled a pseudogene. The CDR3 sequence is 13 residues long. Here the CDR3 DNA reads TGTGCCAGCCCCTCTTCTGGAGGGAGTGAGCAGTACTTC. This gives the protein CASPSSGGSEQYF.

The gene calls are TRBV7-6 and TRBJ2-7, with D unclear. The V gene's germline CDR1 is SGHVS and CDR2 FNYEAQ. V was pared by 0 bases and J by 2 bases, with 5 bases between. This CDR3 has 13 residues. In DNA form, the CDR3 reads TGTGCCAGCAGCTTAGCTATAACCTACGAGCAGTACTTC. It yields the protein CASSLAITYEQYF.

The chain carries TRBV19 and TRBJ1-2; 9 positions agree with TRBD1. The CDR3 has 14 residues. Germline trimming cut 5 bases from V and 4 bases from J; bases unmatched to any gene: 5. Per the germline V gene, CDR1 is LNHDA and CDR2 is SQIVND (reference sequence). CDR3 sequence reads: CASSPGTGIYGYTF. The CDR3 DNA reads TGTGCCAGTAGTCCTGGGACAGGGATCTATGGCTACACCTTC.

The chain joins TRBV19 to TRBJ2-7; D is possibly TRBD1 (6 bases). V was pared by 1 base and J by 4 bases, with 8 bases between. CDR3 size: 13 residues. CDR1 and CDR2 from the germline V gene are LNHDA and SQIVND (reference sequence). CDR3 sequence: CASSIGTAYEQYF. The CDR3 DNA follows: TGTGCCAGTAGTATAGGGACAGCTTACGAGCAGTACTTC. Combining the CDR3 with reference TRBV19 and TRBJ2-7 gives the whole variable domain DGGITQSPKYLFRKEGQNVTLSCEQNLNHDAMYWYRQDPGQGLRLIYYSQIVNDFQKGDIAEGYSVSREKKESFPLTVTSAQKNPTAFYLCASSIGTAYEQYFGPGTRLTVT.

The chain has TRBV18 and TRBJ2-5; no definite D call. Germline V gene lookup returns CDR1 KGHSH and CDR2 LQKENI. The CDR3 runs 13 residues. V gave up 5 bases and J gave up 5 bases, with 12 bases separating them. The CDR3 is CASSYQPRETQYF. CDR3 in DNA: TGTGCCAGCTCATATCAACCTCGGGAGACCCAGTACTTC.

The chain employs TRBV5-1 and TRBJ2-5, with 11 bases identical to TRBD2. The CDR3 totals 16 residues. The ends lost 6 bases at V and 2 bases at J; junction bases unmatched: 9. Per germline, CDR1 SGHRS and CDR2 YFSETQ. The CDR3 sequence is CASNMGASGGQETQYF. The DNA for the CDR3 is TGCGCCAGCAACATGGGAGCTAGCGGGGGGCAAGAGACCCAGTACTTC. The variable domain in full, with the rest retrieved from reference TRBV5-1 and TRBJ2-5, is KAGVTQTPRYLIKTRGQQVTLSCSPISGHRSVSWYQQTPGQGLQFLFEYFSETQRNKGNFPGRFSGRQFSNSRSEMNVSTLELGDSALYLCASNMGASGGQETQYFGPGTRLLVL.

The chain employs TRBV6-1 and TRBJ2-3; 8 bases are a match to TRBD2. The germline V gene encodes CDR1 MNHNS and CDR2 SASEGT. The junction had 7 bases not matched to a gene; V was cut back by 5 bases and J by 3 bases. CDR3 size: 15 residues. The CDR3: CASSRSGSGTDTQYF. The CDR3 region has the DNA TGTGCCAGCAGTCGAAGCGGGAGCGGGACAGATACGCAGTATTTT.

This clone was counted a few times. The V and J genes are TRBV5-1 and TRBJ2-5; 11 bases align to TRBD2. The CDR3 loop spans 15 amino acids. From germline, CDR1 is SGHRS and CDR2 YFSETQ. V lost 6 bases, J lost 2 bases, and 6 bases stayed unmatched. CDR3 DNA sequence: TGCGCCAGCACCTTAGCGGGAGGGCAGCAAGAGACCCAGTACTTC. It yields the protein CASTLAGGQQETQYF.

The CDR3: CASSGTSGSSYEQYF. In DNA, the CDR3 is TGTGCCAGCAGTGGGACTAGCGGGAGCTCCTACGAGCAGTACTTC. The rearrangement links TRBV28 to TRBJ2-7; 14 nucleotides line up with TRBD2. This CDR3 is built from 15 residues. Germline CDR1 MDHEN, CDR2 SYDVKM. With 5 bases clipped from V and 0 bases from J, the junction kept 0 bases outside the gene matches.

The chain has TRBV18 and TRBJ1-1; 8 bases align to TRBD1. The V gene end was trimmed by 3 bases and the J gene end by 1 base; junction bases not matched to a gene: 4. This CDR3 is built from 15 residues. Germline CDR1 and CDR2: KGHSH and LQKENI. CDR3 loop: CASSPRDRKNTEAFF. DNA for the CDR3: TGTGCCAGCTCACCCCGGGACAGGAAGAACACTGAAGCTTTCTTT.

In its sample, this clone was seen a few times. The chain carries TRBV5-6 and TRBJ1-2, with 9 nucleotides matching TRBD1. The CDR3 consists of 14 residues. Germline trimming cut 2 bases from V and 7 bases from J; bases unmatched to any gene: 6. Per germline, CDR1 SGHDT and CDR2 YYEEEE. CDR3 protein: CASSFPGTGLGYTF. DNA of the CDR3: TGTGCCAGCAGCTTTCCCGGGACAGGGCTTGGCTACACCTTC. Supplemented by reference TRBV5-6 and TRBJ1-2, the full variable domain reads DAGVTQSPTHLIKTRGQQVTLRCSPKSGHDTVSWYQQALGQGPQFIFQYYEEEERQRGNFPDRFSGHQFPNYSSELNVNALLLGDSALYLCASSFPGTGLGYTFGSGTRLTVV.